This TCR beta chain was captured by sequencing in a study of T-cell reconstitution after alpha-beta-depleted transplantation in children (dated by TCRdb to the mid-2010s). Regarding the research as a whole: Using TCR repertoire profiling, the study followed T-cell immune reconstitution in a quantitative way in children after TCRalphabeta/CD19-depleted allogeneic hematopoietic cell transplantation.

The receptor library was made with PCR. The data were produced on an Illumina HiSeq 2500. TCR libraries were prepared with molecular barcoding, using unique molecular identifiers to normalize TCRbeta repertoire quantification. Using fastp at Q25 and MiXCR, TCRdb reprocessed the public reads and kept productive beta chains. CDR3 protein duplicates are merged, each entry listing the most common genes and DNA. For this sample the table gives around 500,000 distinct CDR3 sequences, of which around 13% were detected only once. The biggest ten clones account for around 6% of the sample. This clonotype has a count of ten or more. Which antigen it targets is not known. One base away there is no much larger clone; base qualities are not given. Taken from cysteine to phenylalanine, the CDR3 has 12 residues. Kept here is only the CDR3 DNA, which spans 36 bases and is read in frame from base 1. CDR1 is given as SGHRS and CDR2 as YFSETQ, both from the germline V gene. V is shortened by 2 bases, J by 3 bases, and the region joining them spans 5 bases.

This specimen was PBMCs from the stem cell graft donor, taken from the stem cell graft. The sequence was obtained from a human donor who donated a stem cell graft to a child with combined immunodeficiency. The sequence is built from TRBV5-1 and TRBJ2-5; matching of 5 bases hints at TRBD2 as the D gene. The sequenced DNA: TGCGCCAGCAGCTTCGGGGAAGAGACCCAGTACTTC. Translated, this gives CASSFGEETQYF.